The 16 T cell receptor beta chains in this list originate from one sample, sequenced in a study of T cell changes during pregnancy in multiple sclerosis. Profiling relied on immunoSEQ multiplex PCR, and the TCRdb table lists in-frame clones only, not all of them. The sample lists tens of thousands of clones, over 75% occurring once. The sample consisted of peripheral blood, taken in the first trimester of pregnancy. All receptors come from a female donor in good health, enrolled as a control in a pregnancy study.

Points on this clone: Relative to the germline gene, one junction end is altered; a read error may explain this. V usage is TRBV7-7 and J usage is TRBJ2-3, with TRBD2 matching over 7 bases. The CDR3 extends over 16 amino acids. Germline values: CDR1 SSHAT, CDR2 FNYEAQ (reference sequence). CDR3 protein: CASSLGAGDETDTQYF. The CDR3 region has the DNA TGTGCTAGCAGCCTAGGGGCGGGGGACGAGACAGATACGCAGTATTTT.

Here the CDR3 DNA reads TGTGCCTCACGGACTAGCGCCCACAATGAGCAGTTCTTC. This codes for CASRTSAHNEQFF. The chain has TRBV6-1 and TRBJ2-1; 9 bases map to TRBD2. Germline V gene data show CDR1 as MNHNS and CDR2 as SASEGT. CDR3 length: 13 amino acids. V shed 11 bases and J 5 bases; nucleotides not matched to a gene: 7.

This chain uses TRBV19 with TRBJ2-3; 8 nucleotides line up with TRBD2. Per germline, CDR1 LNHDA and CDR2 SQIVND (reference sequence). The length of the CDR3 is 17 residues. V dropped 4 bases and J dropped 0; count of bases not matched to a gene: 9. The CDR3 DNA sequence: TGTGCCAGTAGTACCAGCGGGGGTGGATCTAGCACAGATACGCAGTATTTT. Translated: CASSTSGGGSSTDTQYF.

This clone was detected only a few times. CDR3 protein: CASSKPGTGEAEQYF. Here the CDR3 DNA reads TGTGCCAGTAGTAAACCCGGGACAGGGGAGGCCGAGCAGTACTTC. This sequence joins TRBV19 and TRBJ2-7, with 10 bases fitting TRBD1. Losses at the gene ends were 4 bases for V and 6 bases for J; bases not matched to a gene: 9. Germline values: CDR1 LNHDA, CDR2 SQIVND (reference sequence). The length of the CDR3 is 15 residues.

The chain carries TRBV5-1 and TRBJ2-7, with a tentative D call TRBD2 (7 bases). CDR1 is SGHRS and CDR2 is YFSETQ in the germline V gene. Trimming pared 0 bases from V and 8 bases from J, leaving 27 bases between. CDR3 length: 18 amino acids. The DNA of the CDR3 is TGCGCCAGCAGCTTGGTGGGGGCCGCTAGCGGTAGCTCGGGCAAGCAGTACTTC. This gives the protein CASSLVGAASGSSGKQYF.

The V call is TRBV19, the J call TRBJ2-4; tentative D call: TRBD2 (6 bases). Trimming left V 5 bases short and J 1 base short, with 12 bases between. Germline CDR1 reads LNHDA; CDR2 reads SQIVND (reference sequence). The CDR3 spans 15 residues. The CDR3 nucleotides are TGTGCCAGTAGTGCAGCCCGGGGGGCCAAAAACATTCAGTACTTC. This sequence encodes CASSAARGAKNIQYF. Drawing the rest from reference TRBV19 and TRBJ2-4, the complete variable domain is DGGITQSPKYLFRKEGQNVTLSCEQNLNHDAMYWYRQDPGQGLRLIYYSQIVNDFQKGDIAEGYSVSREKKESFPLTVTSAQKNPTAFYLCASSAARGAKNIQYFGAGTRLSVL.

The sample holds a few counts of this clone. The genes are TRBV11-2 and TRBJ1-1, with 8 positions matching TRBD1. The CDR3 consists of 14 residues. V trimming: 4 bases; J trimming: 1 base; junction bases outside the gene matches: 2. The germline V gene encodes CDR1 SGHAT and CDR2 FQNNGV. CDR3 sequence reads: CASSSGTGNTEAFF. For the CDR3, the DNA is TGTGCCAGCAGCTCCGGGACAGGGAACACTGAAGCTTTCTTT.

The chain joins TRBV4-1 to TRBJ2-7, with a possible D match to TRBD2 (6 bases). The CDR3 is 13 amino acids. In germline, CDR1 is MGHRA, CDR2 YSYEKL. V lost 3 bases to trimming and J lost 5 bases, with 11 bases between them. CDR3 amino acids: CASSHREFDEQYF. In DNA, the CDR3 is TGCGCCAGCAGCCATCGGGAGTTCGACGAGCAGTACTTC.

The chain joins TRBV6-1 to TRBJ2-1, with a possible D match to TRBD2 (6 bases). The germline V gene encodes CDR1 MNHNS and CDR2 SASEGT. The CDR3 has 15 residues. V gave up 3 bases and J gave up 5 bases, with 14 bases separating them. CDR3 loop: CASSDAGRSHNEQFF. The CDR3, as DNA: TGTGCCAGCAGTGACGCGGGGCGGAGCCACAATGAGCAGTTCTTC.

The CDR3 nucleotides read TGCGCCAGCAGAAATCTCCTTACTGGGACTAGGCTTGGGCCGGTCAATGAGCAGTTCTTC. Its translation is CASRNLLTGTRLGPVNEQFF. J is TRBJ2-1 and V is TRBV5-1; 8 bases map to TRBD2. The CDR3 consists of 20 residues. The germline V gene has CDR1 SGHRS and CDR2 YFSETQ. Losses at the gene ends were 5 bases for V and 6 bases for J; bases not matched to a gene: 25.

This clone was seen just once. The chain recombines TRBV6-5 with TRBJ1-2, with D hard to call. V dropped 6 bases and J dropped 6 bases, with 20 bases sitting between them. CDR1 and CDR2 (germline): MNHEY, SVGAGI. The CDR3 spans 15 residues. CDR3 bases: TGTGCCAGCAGGGCAGGCCCGATCTTCGGCCATGGCTACACCTTC. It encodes CASRAGPIFGHGYTF.

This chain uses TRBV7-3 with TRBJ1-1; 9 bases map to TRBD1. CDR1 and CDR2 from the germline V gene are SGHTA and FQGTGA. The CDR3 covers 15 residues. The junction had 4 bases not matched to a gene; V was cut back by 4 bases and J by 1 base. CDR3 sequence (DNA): TGTGCCAGCAGCTCTCGACAGGGGGGGAACACTGAAGCTTTCTTT. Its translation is CASSSRQGGNTEAFF.

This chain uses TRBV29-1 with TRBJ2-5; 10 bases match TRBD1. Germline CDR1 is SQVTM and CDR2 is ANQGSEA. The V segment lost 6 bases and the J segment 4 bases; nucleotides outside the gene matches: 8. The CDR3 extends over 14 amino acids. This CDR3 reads CSVRTGGPAETQYF. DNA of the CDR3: TGCAGCGTCCGGACAGGGGGACCGGCAGAGACCCAGTACTTC.

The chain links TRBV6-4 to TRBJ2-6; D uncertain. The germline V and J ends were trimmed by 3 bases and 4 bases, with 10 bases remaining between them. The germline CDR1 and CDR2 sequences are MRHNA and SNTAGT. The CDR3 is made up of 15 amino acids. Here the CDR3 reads CASSESSEGANVLTF. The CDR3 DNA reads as TGTGCCAGCAGTGAATCCTCGGAGGGGGCCAACGTCCTGACTTTC.

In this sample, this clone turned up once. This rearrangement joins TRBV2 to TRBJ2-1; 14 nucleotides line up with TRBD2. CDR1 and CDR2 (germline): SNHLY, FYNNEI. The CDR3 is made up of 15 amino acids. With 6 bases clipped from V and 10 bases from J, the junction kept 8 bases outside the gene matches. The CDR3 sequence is CASSLTSGGAREQFF. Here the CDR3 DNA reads TGTGCCAGCAGCCTGACTAGCGGGGGGGCTAGGGAGCAGTTCTTC.

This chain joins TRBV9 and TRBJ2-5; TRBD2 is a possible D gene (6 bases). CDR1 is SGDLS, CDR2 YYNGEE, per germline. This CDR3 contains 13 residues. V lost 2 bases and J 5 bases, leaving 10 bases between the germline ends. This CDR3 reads CASSVSGGETQYF. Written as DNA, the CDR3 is TGTGCCAGCAGCGTGAGTGGGGGGGAGACCCAGTACTTC.